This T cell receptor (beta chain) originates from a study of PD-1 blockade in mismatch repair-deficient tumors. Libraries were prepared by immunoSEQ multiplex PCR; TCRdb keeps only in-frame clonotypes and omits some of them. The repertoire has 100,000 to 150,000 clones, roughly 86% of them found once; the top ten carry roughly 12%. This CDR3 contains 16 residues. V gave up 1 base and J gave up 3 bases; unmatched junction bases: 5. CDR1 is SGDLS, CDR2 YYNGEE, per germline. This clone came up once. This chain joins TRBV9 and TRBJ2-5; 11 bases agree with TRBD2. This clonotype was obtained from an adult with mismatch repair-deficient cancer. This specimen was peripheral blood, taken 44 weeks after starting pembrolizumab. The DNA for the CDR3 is TGTGCCAGCAGCGTATCGCGACTAGCGGGAAAAGAGACCCAGTACTTC. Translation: CASSVSRLAGKETQYF.